The 12 T cell receptor beta chains below all came from one sample that was sequenced in a study of T cell repertoires in cytomegalovirus infection (dated by TCRdb to the late 2010s). What this sample's treatment or condition label stands for: in vitro stimulation with specific CMV peptide epitopes to enrich CMV-specific T cells. The sample was run on an Illumina HiSeq 1500. TCRdb trimmed the raw reads at Q25, called clones with MiXCR and kept productive beta chains. Rows with one shared CDR3 protein collapse into an entry with the most common genes and DNA. The sample contains 200,000 to 250,000 distinct CDR3 sequences, 30% to 45% of them found a single time. About 60% of the sample is in the top ten clones. Antigens of these TCRs are unknown. The sample was CD8+ T cells from cultured PBMCs, taken from culture after CMV antigen stimulation. These receptors all come from a human donor in good health (CMV status not recorded). Some clones in this sample may be carry-over from other donors' samples.

This clonotype was recorded a few times. V is TRBV19 and J is TRBJ2-1; D is unclear. V was clipped by 1 base and J by 0 bases, with 10 bases between them. The CDR3 runs to 16 residues. From germline, CDR1 is LNHDA and CDR2 SQIVND (reference sequence). For the CDR3, the DNA is TGTGCCAGTAGTATAGCTGGGGATGGCTCCTACAATGAGCAGTTCTTC. Protein sequence: CASSIAGDGSYNEQFF.

The gene calls are TRBV9 and TRBJ2-7; 7 nucleotides match TRBD2. Unmatched junction bases numbered 10, after V lost 4 bases and J lost 0 bases. This CDR3 has 16 amino acids. Germline V gene sequence: CDR1 SGDLS, CDR2 YYNGEE. The CDR3 region is CASSPRGETASYEQYF. In DNA form, the CDR3 reads TGTGCCAGCAGCCCCCGGGGGGAAACGGCCTCCTACGAGCAGTACTTC.

The gene calls are TRBV5-6 and TRBJ2-2, with D possibly called TRBD1 or TRBD2 (5 bases each). CDR3 length: 13 amino acids. CDR1 is SGHDT and CDR2 is YYEEEE in the germline V gene. The V end was cut by 4 bases, the J end by 9 bases, with 13 bases between. The CDR3 nucleotides are TGTGCCAGCAGCGCCGGGACGGCCTGGGAGCTGTTTTTT. This codes for CASSAGTAWELFF.

This sequence joins TRBV20-1 and TRBJ2-2; TRBD2 matches 8 bases. V lost 4 bases to trimming and J lost 3 bases; unmatched junction nucleotides: 4. The V gene's germline CDR1 is DFQATT and CDR2 SNEGSKA (reference sequence). The CDR3 totals 14 residues. CDR3 sequence (DNA): TGCAGTGCTACGGGGGGGCAGGACACCGGGGAGCTGTTTTTT. This translates into CSATGGQDTGELFF.

This clonotype was counted only a few times. The chain links TRBV14 to TRBJ2-3, with D tentatively TRBD2 (6 bases). This CDR3 has 15 residues. The V end lost 5 bases, the J end lost 2 bases, and 14 bases lay between the germline ends. Germline assignment: CDR1 SGHDN and CDR2 FVKESK. The DNA of the CDR3 is TGTGCCAGCAGCTGGGGCGGGATATCCACAGATACGCAGTATTTT. This codes for CASSWGGISTDTQYF.

This clonotype was found a few times. The rearrangement links TRBV6-1 to TRBJ1-1; a possible D gene is TRBD1 (5 bases). V lost 1 base and J lost 1, with 7 bases in between. Germline-derived CDR1 and CDR2 are MNHNS and SASEGT. The CDR3 has 14 residues. The CDR3 DNA reads as TGTGCCAGCAGTGAAGAGGGGACGAACACTGAAGCTTTCTTT. It yields the protein CASSEEGTNTEAFF.

The chain joins TRBV7-3 to TRBJ2-1, with D possibly TRBD2 on 6 matching bases. The ends were cut back, 2 bases at V and 3 bases at J, with 14 bases in the middle. Germline V gene sequence: CDR1 SGHTA, CDR2 FQGTGA. This CDR3 is built from 16 residues. The CDR3 nucleotides read TGTGCCAGCAGCTTAGTGCGGGGAGCGGGCTACAATGAGCAGTTCTTC. This gives the protein CASSLVRGAGYNEQFF.

The chain employs TRBV4-2 and TRBJ1-6; the match to TRBD1 covers 7 bases. The V gene end was trimmed by 2 bases and the J gene end by 9 bases; junction bases not matched to a gene: 10. This CDR3 contains 16 residues. Germline V gene lookup returns CDR1 LGHNA and CDR2 YNFKEQ. CDR3 nucleotide sequence: TGTGCCAGCAGCCAACGCCTCTGGACAGGAATTTCACCCCTCCACTTT. Translated, it gives CASSQRLWTGISPLHF.

The rearrangement uses TRBV7-2 and TRBJ2-1, with D possibly TRBD2 on 6 matching bases. Trimming took 3 bases from V and 9 from J, leaving 18 bases between them. CDR1 SGHTA and CDR2 FQGNSA come from the germline V gene. CDR3 length: 15 amino acids. This CDR3 is CASSFRESGGSEQFF. The CDR3 DNA reads as TGTGCCAGCAGCTTCAGGGAGTCCGGGGGTAGTGAGCAGTTCTTC. The entire variable domain, with the rest obtained from reference TRBV7-2 and TRBJ2-1, is as follows: GAGVSQSPSNKVTEKGKDVELRCDPISGHTALYWYRQSLGQGLEFLIYFQGNSAPDKSGLPSDRFSAERTGGSVSTLTIQRTQQEDSAVYLCASSFRESGGSEQFFGPGTRLTVL.

This chain uses TRBV7-2 with TRBJ2-2; D uncertain. Germline V gene lookup returns CDR1 SGHTA and CDR2 FQGNSA. This CDR3 comprises 12 residues. The germline V and J ends were trimmed by 1 base and 8 bases, with 5 bases remaining between them. CDR3 protein: CASSLVRGELFF. The CDR3 coding sequence is TGTGCCAGCAGCTTAGTGAGGGGGGAGCTGTTTTTT.

The chain has TRBV4-1 and TRBJ2-6; no definite D call. Germline V gene data show CDR1 as MGHRA and CDR2 as YSYEKL. The CDR3 sequence is 18 residues long. Deletions cut 0 bases from V and 2 bases from J, with 14 bases between. The CDR3 loop is CASSQERVEGTGANVLTF. The CDR3 DNA is TGCGCCAGCAGCCAAGAAAGGGTAGAAGGGACTGGGGCCAACGTCCTGACTTTC.

The J gene is TRBJ1-4, the V gene TRBV7-8, with D maybe TRBD1 (5 bases). Germline CDR1 and CDR2: SGHVS and FQNEAQ. The CDR3 runs to 16 residues. V lost 6 bases to trimming and J lost 0 bases, with 14 bases between them. This CDR3 reads CASRPKRGATNEKLFF. DNA for the CDR3: TGTGCCAGCAGACCGAAGCGAGGGGCAACTAATGAAAAACTGTTTTTT.